Listed here are 15 T cell receptor beta chains from one sample, sequenced in a study of cytomegalovirus exposure and HLA in healthy donors. It was with 60 Vbeta and 13 Jbeta primers that the PCR ran. Some clones are missing from TCRdb's copy, which holds only in-frame ones; the method was immunoSEQ multiplex PCR. The profile shows over 150,000 clones, around 80% of them singletons. What was sequenced was PBMCs. The receptors originated from a girl aged 2 to 10 in good health and CMV-seropositive.

This chain connects TRBV6-5 to TRBJ2-5, with D uncertain. The CDR3 consists of 14 residues. V gave up 2 bases and J gave up 2 bases, with 9 bases separating them. Germline assignment: CDR1 MNHEY and CDR2 SVGAGI. The CDR3 DNA reads as TGTGCCAGCAGTTACACGGTAACTCAAGAGACCCAGTACTTC. This sequence encodes CASSYTVTQETQYF.

The chain employs TRBV2 and TRBJ1-5; a weak D match, TRBD1 (6 bases). Trimming took 3 bases from V and 5 from J, leaving 11 bases between them. Germline CDR1 reads SNHLY; CDR2 reads FYNNEI. The CDR3 has 14 residues. The CDR3 nucleotides are TGTGCCAGCAGTGAGACAAGGACAGATCAGCCCCAGCATTTT. Its translation is CASSETRTDQPQHF.

The chain is built from TRBV7-8 and TRBJ2-3; 16 bases fit TRBD2. The V gene's germline CDR1 is SGHVS and CDR2 FQNEAQ. J was trimmed by 4 bases and V by 6 bases; bases with no gene match: 10. CDR3 length: 18 amino acids. The CDR3 protein is CASSSPGLAGGRSDTQYF. In DNA form, the CDR3 reads TGTGCCAGCAGTAGCCCGGGACTAGCGGGGGGGCGATCAGATACGCAGTATTTT.

The rearrangement joins TRBV6-1 to TRBJ2-1; 7 bases map to TRBD2. Germline lookup yields CDR1 MNHNS and CDR2 SASEGT. V lost 3 bases to trimming and J lost 0 bases; unmatched junction nucleotides: 8. The CDR3 sequence is 17 residues long. In DNA form, the CDR3 reads TGTGCCAGCAGTGACTGGGCGGGGGTCACCTCCTACAATGAGCAGTTCTTC. Translated: CASSDWAGVTSYNEQFF.

The chain combines TRBV6-1 with TRBJ2-5; TRBD1 matches 7 bases. Matching the DNA end better, TRBJ2-7 makes the J call doubtful. The CDR3 consists of 14 residues. Germline V gene data show CDR1 as MNHNS and CDR2 as SASEGT. CDR3 nucleotides: TGTGCCAGCAGTGAATTCAGGGGGACCTACGAGCAGTACTTC. This sequence encodes CASSEFRGTYEQYF.

V is TRBV7-3 and J is TRBJ1-1; a weak D match, TRBD1 (6 bases). The V and J ends lost 5 bases and 4 bases respectively, with 14 bases between them. Germline-derived CDR1 and CDR2 are SGHTA and FQGTGA. The CDR3 covers 14 residues. CDR3 amino acids: CASSPQDRSTEAFF. CDR3 DNA: TGTGCCAGCAGCCCACAAGACAGGAGCACTGAAGCTTTCTTT.

On this clone itself: The junction departs from germline at one end; a sequencing error may be responsible. The genes are TRBV5-1 and TRBJ1-1; 8 bases fit TRBD1. The CDR3 contains 16 residues. Per germline, CDR1 SGHRS and CDR2 YFSETQ. The CDR3 sequence is CASSLGQGSLKTEAFF. The CDR3 DNA reads TGCGCCAGCAGCTTGGGACAGGGGAGTCTGAAGACTGAAGCTTTCTTT.

The rearrangement joins TRBV7-9 to TRBJ1-4, with 8 bases that match TRBD1. This CDR3 has 14 residues. CDR1 is SEHNR, CDR2 FQNEAQ, per germline (reference sequence). With 4 bases clipped from V and 6 bases from J, the junction kept 4 bases outside the gene matches. The CDR3 reads CASSYGQGDEKLFF. CDR3 DNA: TGTGCCAGCAGCTATGGACAGGGTGATGAAAAACTGTTTTTT.

The rearrangement uses TRBV7-8 and TRBJ1-1; D not resolved. The CDR3 covers 14 residues. V was trimmed by 0 bases and J by 2 bases, leaving 7 bases between them. From germline, CDR1 is SGHVS and CDR2 FQNEAQ. DNA of the CDR3: TGTGCCAGCAGCTTAGCCCCGGGTAACACTGAAGCTTTCTTT. It yields the protein CASSLAPGNTEAFF.

The chain recombines TRBV15 with TRBJ2-2; no firm D call. The V gene's germline CDR1 is LNHNV and CDR2 YYDKDF (reference sequence). V gave up 5 bases and J gave up 5 bases, with 3 bases separating them. CDR3 size: 11 residues. CDR3 loop: CATSRTGELFF. The CDR3 nucleotides are TGTGCCACCAGCCGTACCGGGGAGCTGTTTTTT.

In this sample, this clone turned up once. This chain links TRBV14 with TRBJ1-1, with 8 bases aligning to TRBD1. This CDR3 region has 14 residues. With 9 bases clipped from V and 2 bases from J, the junction kept 8 bases outside the gene matches. Germline CDR1 SGHDN, CDR2 FVKESK. This CDR3 is CASTETGDNTEAFF. The CDR3 bases are TGTGCCAGTACGGAGACAGGGGATAACACTGAAGCTTTCTTT.

The V gene is TRBV4-2, the J gene TRBJ1-2, with 8 bases matching TRBD1. The length of the CDR3 is 16 residues. From germline, CDR1 is LGHNA and CDR2 YNFKEQ. Losses at the gene ends were 0 bases for V and 3 bases for J; bases not matched to a gene: 6. For the CDR3, the DNA is TGTGCCAGCAGCCAAGATCGCACAGGGGGGTACTATGGCTACACCTTC. It specifies CASSQDRTGGYYGYTF.

This chain links TRBV9 with TRBJ1-2; D is undetermined. This CDR3 spans 14 amino acids. CDR1 SGDLS and CDR2 YYNGEE come from the germline V gene. The V gene lost 1 base and the J gene lost 9 bases, with 16 bases spanning the gap. The CDR3 region has the DNA TGTGCCAGCAGCGTATCCCCCCAGGAAGGCAGCTACACCTTC. It translates to CASSVSPQEGSYTF.

This chain joins TRBV15 and TRBJ2-5; the D gene is possibly TRBD1 (5 bases). Trimming took 9 bases from V and 3 from J, leaving 11 bases between them. The CDR3 contains 12 residues. Germline V gene data show CDR1 as LNHNV and CDR2 as YYDKDF (reference sequence). The CDR3, as DNA: TGTGCCACGAACAGGTTTGAAGAGACCCAGTACTTC. Its translation: CATNRFEETQYF.

The rearrangement joins TRBV5-1 to TRBJ2-1, with D maybe TRBD2 (6 bases). Between the trimmed V and J ends, which lost 0 bases and 2 bases, there was a span of 12 bases. The CDR3 length is 16 residues. Germline CDR1 and CDR2: SGHRS and YFSETQ. CDR3 in DNA: TGCGCCAGCAGCTTGGCCGGGCAGCGGGCCTACAATGAGCAGTTCTTC. It is translated as CASSLAGQRAYNEQFF.